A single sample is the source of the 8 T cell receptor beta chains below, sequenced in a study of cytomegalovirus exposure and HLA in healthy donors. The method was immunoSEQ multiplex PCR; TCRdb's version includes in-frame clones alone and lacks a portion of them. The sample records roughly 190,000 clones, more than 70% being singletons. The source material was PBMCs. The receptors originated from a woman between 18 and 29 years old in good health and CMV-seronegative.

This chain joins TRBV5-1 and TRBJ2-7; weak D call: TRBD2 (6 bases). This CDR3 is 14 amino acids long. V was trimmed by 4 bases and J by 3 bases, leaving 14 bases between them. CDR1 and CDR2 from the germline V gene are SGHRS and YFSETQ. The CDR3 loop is CASSPSGVLYEQYF. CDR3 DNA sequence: TGCGCCAGCAGCCCGTCGGGGGTCCTCTACGAGCAGTACTTC.

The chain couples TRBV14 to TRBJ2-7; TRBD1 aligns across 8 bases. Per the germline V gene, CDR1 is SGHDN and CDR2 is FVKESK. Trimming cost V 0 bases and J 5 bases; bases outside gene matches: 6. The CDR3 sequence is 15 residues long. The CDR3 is CASSQERTGYHEQYF. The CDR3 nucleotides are TGTGCCAGCAGCCAAGAAAGGACAGGGTACCACGAGCAGTACTTC. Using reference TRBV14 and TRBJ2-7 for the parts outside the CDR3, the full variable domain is EAGVTQFPSHSVIEKGQTVTLRCDPISGHDNLYWYRRVMGKEIKFLLHFVKESKQDESGMPNNRFLAERTGGTYSTLKVQPAELEDSGVYFCASSQERTGYHEQYFGPGTRLTVT.

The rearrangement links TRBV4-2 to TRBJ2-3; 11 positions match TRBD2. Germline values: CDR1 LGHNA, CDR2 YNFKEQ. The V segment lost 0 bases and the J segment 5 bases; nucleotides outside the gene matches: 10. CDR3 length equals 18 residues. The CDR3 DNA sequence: TGTGCCAGCAGCCAAGAAGTCGATAGCGGGGGGGCTGGAGATACGCAGTATTTT. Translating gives CASSQEVDSGGAGDTQYF.

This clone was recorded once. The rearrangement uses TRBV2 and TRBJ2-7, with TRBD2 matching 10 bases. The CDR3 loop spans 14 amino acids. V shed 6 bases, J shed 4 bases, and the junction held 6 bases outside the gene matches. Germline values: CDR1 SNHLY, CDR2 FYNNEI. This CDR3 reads CASSKSGGAYEQYF. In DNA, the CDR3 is TGTGCCAGCAGCAAAAGCGGGGGGGCTTACGAGCAGTACTTC.

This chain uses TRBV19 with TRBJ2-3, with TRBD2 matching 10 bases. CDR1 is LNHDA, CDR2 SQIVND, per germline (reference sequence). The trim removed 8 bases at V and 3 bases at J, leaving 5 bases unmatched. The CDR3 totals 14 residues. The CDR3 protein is CASSASGGTDTQYF. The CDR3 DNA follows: TGTGCCAGTTCGGCTAGCGGGGGTACAGATACGCAGTATTTT.

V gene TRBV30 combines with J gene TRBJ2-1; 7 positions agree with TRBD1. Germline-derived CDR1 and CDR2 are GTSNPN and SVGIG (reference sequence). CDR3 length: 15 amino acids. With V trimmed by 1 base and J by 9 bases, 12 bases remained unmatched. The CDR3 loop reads CAWSGERGQYFEQFF. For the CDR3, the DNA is TGTGCCTGGAGTGGAGAGAGGGGACAGTACTTTGAGCAGTTCTTC.

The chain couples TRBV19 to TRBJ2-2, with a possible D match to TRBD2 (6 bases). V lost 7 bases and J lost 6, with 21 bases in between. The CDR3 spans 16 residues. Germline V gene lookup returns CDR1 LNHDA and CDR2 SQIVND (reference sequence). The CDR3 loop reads CASNRGNPFLAGELFF. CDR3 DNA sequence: TGTGCCAGTAACCGGGGGAATCCTTTCTTGGCCGGGGAGCTGTTTTTT.

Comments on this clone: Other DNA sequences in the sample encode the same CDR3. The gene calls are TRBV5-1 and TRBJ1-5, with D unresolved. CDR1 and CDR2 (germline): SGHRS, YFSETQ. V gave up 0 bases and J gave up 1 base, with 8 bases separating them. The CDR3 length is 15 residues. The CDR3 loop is CASSLEGGSNQPQHF. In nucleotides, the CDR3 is TGCGCCAGCAGCTTGGAGGGAGGGAGCAATCAGCCCCAGCATTTT.